This entry lists 23 T cell receptor beta chains sequenced from one sample in a study of blood T cell repertoires in COVID-19. Method: immunoSEQ multiplex PCR; TCRdb's copy keeps in-frame clones and lacks some. The table has under 300,000 clones, roughly 88% seen once. The material sequenced was PBMCs or T cells enriched from blood (not recorded which). All receptors derive from a woman aged 45-65 years who had recovered from COVID-19.

This chain links TRBV7-2 with TRBJ2-3; D unresolved. The CDR3 covers 13 residues. The ends were cut back, 5 bases at V and 0 bases at J, with 6 bases in the middle. CDR1 and CDR2 from the germline V gene are SGHTA and FQGNSA. CDR3: CASSITSTDTQYF. The CDR3 nucleotides are TGTGCCAGCAGCATTACTAGCACAGATACGCAGTATTTT. Filled out from reference TRBV7-2 and TRBJ2-3, the complete variable domain reads GAGVSQSPSNKVTEKGKDVELRCDPISGHTALYWYRQSLGQGLEFLIYFQGNSAPDKSGLPSDRFSAERTGGSVSTLTIQRTQQEDSAVYLCASSITSTDTQYFGPGTRLTVL.

The gene calls are TRBV5-4 and TRBJ2-7; 9 bases are shared with TRBD1. The CDR3 covers 16 residues. The V segment lost 0 bases and the J segment 0 bases; nucleotides outside the gene matches: 4. CDR1 and CDR2 from the germline V gene are SGHNT and YYREEE (reference sequence). CDR3 sequence (DNA): TGTGCCAGCAGCTTGGGGGAGGGACAGGGCTCCTACGAGCAGTACTTC. It translates to CASSLGEGQGSYEQYF.

The rearrangement uses TRBV25-1 and TRBJ2-1; possibly TRBD2 for D (5 bases). Germline CDR1 MGHDK, CDR2 SYGVNS. V lost 1 base, J lost 9 bases, and 10 bases lay in between. The CDR3 loop spans 13 amino acids. CDR3 bases: TGTGCCAGCAGTGAATTGGTAGCGTCTGAGCAGTTCTTC. This gives the protein CASSELVASEQFF.

The chain recombines TRBV29-1 with TRBJ2-1; D gene uncertain. V lost 4 bases to trimming and J lost 5 bases, with 9 bases between them. The V gene's germline CDR1 is SQVTM and CDR2 ANQGSEA. The CDR3 runs 12 residues. CDR3 in amino acids: CSVVPINNEQFF. CDR3 nucleotide sequence: TGCAGCGTTGTGCCTATAAACAATGAGCAGTTCTTC.

This clone has only one observation. This chain connects TRBV19 to TRBJ2-5; 9 bases align to TRBD1. The CDR3 is 15 residues long. Germline V gives CDR1 LNHDA, CDR2 SQIVND (reference sequence). The J segment lost 0 bases and the V segment lost 5 bases, leaving 4 bases of the junction unmatched. The CDR3 region has the DNA TGTGCCAGTAGTCGGGGACAGGGCAACCAAGAGACCCAGTACTTC. It is translated as CASSRGQGNQETQYF.

This CDR3 reads CASSVTYNSPLHF. The CDR3 DNA is TGTGCCAGCAGTGTTACATATAATTCACCCCTCCACTTT. V gene TRBV25-1 combines with J gene TRBJ1-6; no clear D. The germline V gene encodes CDR1 MGHDK and CDR2 SYGVNS. This CDR3 is built from 13 residues. Trimming took off 4 bases at V and 4 bases at J, with 5 bases between the two ends.

This chain joins TRBV6-5 and TRBJ1-1, with a possible D match to TRBD1 (5 bases). The V end lost 2 bases, the J end lost 8 bases, and 12 bases lay between the germline ends. In germline, CDR1 is MNHEY, CDR2 SVGAGI. The CDR3 spans 13 residues. The CDR3 nucleotides read TGTGCCAGCAGTTACGGCAGGGACTACGAAGCTTTCTTT. Residues: CASSYGRDYEAFF.

The chain couples TRBV5-1 to TRBJ1-2; D is undetermined. V dropped 0 bases and J dropped 2 bases, with 8 bases sitting between them. The CDR3 consists of 14 residues. Germline V gene lookup returns CDR1 SGHRS and CDR2 YFSETQ. CDR3 sequence (DNA): TGCGCCAGCAGCTTGGATCCGGGAAACTATGGCTACACCTTC. It specifies CASSLDPGNYGYTF.

This chain connects TRBV20-1 to TRBJ1-4; no reliable D call. Trimming pared 3 bases from V and 0 bases from J, leaving 8 bases between. Germline assignment: CDR1 DFQATT and CDR2 SNEGSKA (reference sequence). CDR3 length: 14 amino acids. Written as DNA, the CDR3 is TGCAGTGCTAGTCGGGGAGCAACTAATGAAAAACTGTTTTTT. Protein sequence: CSASRGATNEKLFF.

V usage is TRBV10-3 and J usage is TRBJ1-2; 8 positions agree with TRBD1. Germline CDR1 reads ENHRY; CDR2 reads SYGVKD. The length of the CDR3 is 16 residues. V lost 6 bases and J lost 4; bases outside the gene matches: 13. CDR3 region: CAIRGGRGPDAYGYTF. As DNA, the CDR3 is TGTGCCATCAGGGGAGGCAGGGGGCCCGACGCCTATGGCTACACCTTC.

The chain combines TRBV19 with TRBJ1-3, with 8 positions matching TRBD1. V trimming: 7 bases; J trimming: 2 bases; junction bases outside the gene matches: 1. CDR3 length equals 13 residues. Germline V CDR1 and CDR2: LNHDA, SQIVND (reference sequence). CDR3 sequence (DNA): TGTGCCAGTATGGACAGGGCTGGAAACACCATATATTTT. Residues: CASMDRAGNTIYF. The full variable domain, with the rest looked up from reference TRBV19 and TRBJ1-3, is DGGITQSPKYLFRKEGQNVTLSCEQNLNHDAMYWYRQDPGQGLRLIYYSQIVNDFQKGDIAEGYSVSREKKESFPLTVTSAQKNPTAFYLCASMDRAGNTIYFGEGSWLTVV.

This clone came up a few times. This rearrangement joins TRBV5-4 to TRBJ2-1; tentatively, D is TRBD2 (5 bases). V lost 3 bases to trimming and J lost 0 bases, with 10 bases between them. Germline V gene data show CDR1 as SGHNT and CDR2 as YYREEE (reference sequence). The CDR3 runs 15 residues. The CDR3 nucleotides read TGTGCCAGCAGCTCCCCGGACTTCTCCTACAATGAGCAGTTCTTC. Protein: CASSSPDFSYNEQFF.

The chain uses TRBV4-1 and TRBJ2-2; 8 bases agree with TRBD2. The CDR3 length is 19 residues. Germline V gene sequence: CDR1 MGHRA, CDR2 YSYEKL. After removal of 2 bases from V and 3 bases from J, the junction contained 14 bases not matched to a gene. This CDR3 is CASSQPGLVSLRDTGELFF. The CDR3, as DNA: TGCGCCAGCAGCCAACCGGGACTAGTGAGTTTGCGTGACACCGGGGAGCTGTTTTTT.

V and J are TRBV3-1 (or the pseudogene TRBV3-2) and TRBJ2-1; no reliable D call. The germline V and J ends were trimmed by 0 bases and 3 bases, with 15 bases remaining between them. CDR3 length: 17 residues. The germline V gene has CDR1 LGHDT and CDR2 YNNKEL (reference sequence). This chain's CDR3 is CASSQDPLLAVYNEQFF. For the CDR3, the DNA is TGTGCCAGCAGCCAAGATCCCCTACTCGCGGTCTACAATGAGCAGTTCTTC.

This clone was found once. The V and J genes are TRBV28 and TRBJ2-7; 10 bases fit TRBD2. V lost 7 bases and J lost 3; bases outside the gene matches: 6. The CDR3 extends over 14 amino acids. The V gene's germline CDR1 is MDHEN and CDR2 SYDVKM. CDR3 protein: CASTTSGILYEQYF. CDR3 bases: TGTGCCAGCACAACTAGCGGGATTCTCTACGAGCAGTACTTC.

This sequence joins TRBV27 and TRBJ1-5; D remains ambiguous. The CDR3 is 13 amino acids. The germline CDR1 and CDR2 sequences are MNHEY and SMNVEV (reference sequence). Trimming took 5 bases from V and 3 from J, leaving 8 bases between them. Written as DNA, the CDR3 is TGTGCCAGCAGTCTCCGTTACAATCAGCCCCAGCATTTT. This sequence encodes CASSLRYNQPQHF.

The CDR3 DNA reads TGCGCCAGCAGAGCGGGAGGTGCCTACGAGCAGTACTTC. The encoded protein is CASRAGGAYEQYF. J is TRBJ2-7 and V is TRBV5-1, with 9 nucleotides matching TRBD2. The CDR3 runs to 13 residues. Germline V lookup: CDR1 SGHRS, CDR2 YFSETQ. V gave up 5 bases and J gave up 2 bases; unmatched junction bases: 2. Full variable domain (missing parts from reference TRBV5-1 and TRBJ2-7): KAGVTQTPRYLIKTRGQQVTLSCSPISGHRSVSWYQQTPGQGLQFLFEYFSETQRNKGNFPGRFSGRQFSNSRSEMNVSTLELGDSALYLCASRAGGAYEQYFGPGTRLTVT.

The chain is built from TRBV5-1 and TRBJ2-1, with 10 bases matching TRBD2. The V gene's germline CDR1 is SGHRS and CDR2 YFSETQ. V lost 4 bases to trimming and J lost 8 bases; unmatched junction nucleotides: 24. There are 20 residues in the CDR3. The CDR3 sequence is CASSRSGLRDLAGVRDEQFF. DNA of the CDR3: TGCGCCAGCAGCCGATCGGGGCTAAGGGATCTAGCGGGAGTTAGAGATGAGCAGTTCTTC.

The chain is built from TRBV27 and TRBJ2-3; 8 bases are shared with TRBD2. The germline gives CDR1 MNHEY, CDR2 SMNVEV (reference sequence). The CDR3 runs to 15 residues. Unmatched junction bases numbered 12, after V lost 6 bases and J lost 7 bases. CDR3 in DNA: TGTGCCAGCAGGTCCGGGGGGGCGGGGGTCTATACGCAGTATTTT. This gives the protein CASRSGGAGVYTQYF.

The rearrangement joins TRBV19 to TRBJ1-1; D not certain. Trimming shortened V by 7 bases and J by 7 bases, and 13 bases separated the two germline ends. The CDR3 has 12 amino acids. CDR1 is LNHDA and CDR2 is SQIVND in the germline V gene (reference sequence). The CDR3 DNA sequence: TGTGCCAGTACCGACCTAGGAAATGAAGCTTTCTTT. Amino acids: CASTDLGNEAFF.

The rearrangement joins TRBV28 to TRBJ2-2; maybe TRBD2 (6 bases). The V and J ends lost 6 bases and 0 bases respectively, with 17 bases between them. In germline, CDR1 is MDHEN, CDR2 SYDVKM. The CDR3 is 17 residues long. CDR3 amino acids: CASRIAAGIANTGELFF. The CDR3 nucleotides read TGTGCCAGCAGAATAGCGGCGGGGATCGCGAACACCGGGGAGCTGTTTTTT.

V and J are TRBV18 and TRBJ1-4; D not resolved. The germline V and J ends were trimmed by 6 bases and 4 bases, with 12 bases remaining between them. Germline V lookup: CDR1 KGHSH, CDR2 LQKENI. There are 14 residues in the CDR3. CDR3 amino acids: CASSRTVDNEKLFF. The CDR3 DNA is TGTGCCAGCTCGCGGACTGTTGATAATGAAAAACTGTTTTTT.

This clone was detected once. The chain has TRBV28 and TRBJ1-3; D possibly corresponds to TRBD1 (6 bases). V shed 3 bases and J shed 0 bases, with 15 bases lying between them. The germline V gene encodes CDR1 MDHEN and CDR2 SYDVKM. This CDR3 is 17 amino acids long. CDR3 sequence: CASSFRGLTISGNTIYF. The CDR3 nucleotides read TGTGCCAGCAGTTTCAGGGGCCTTACGATCTCTGGAAACACCATATATTTT.